The source of this T cell receptor (beta chain) is a study of OX40 agonist ivuxolimab in advanced cancers. In the study overall: Ivuxolimab was delivered to patients intravenously every 2 weeks at doses spanning 0.01 to 10 mg/kg. Cancers in dose escalation were hepatocellular, melanoma, renal cell and head and neck. Study outcomes and limitations: Clonal expansion by week 6 occurred in CD4+ and CD8+ blood T cells (at 0.1 to 3.0 mg/kg).

Blood was sampled at baseline, cycle 4 day 1, and cycle 7 day 1. The CDR3 extends over 15 amino acids. Germline V lookup: CDR1 SGHTA, CDR2 FQGNSA. Trimming cost V 5 bases and J 4 bases; bases outside gene matches: 6. The assay was immunoSEQ multiplex PCR, and TCRdb's table has in-frame clones only and misses some. The sample lists about 93,000 clones; about 91% were seen once. Of note for this clone: What it recognizes is unknown.

This TCR was sampled from an adult with an advanced solid tumor such as melanoma, head and neck, liver or kidney cancer. The J gene is TRBJ1-2, the V gene TRBV7-2, with 11 nucleotides matching TRBD1. Sequencing used CD4+ or CD8+ T cells sorted from blood, obtained in a trial of the OX40 agonist ivuxolimab. DNA of the CDR3: TGTGCCAGCAGCCGATGGACAGGGGGCCTCTATGGCTACACCTTC. Translation: CASSRWTGGLYGYTF.